This entry is about one T cell receptor (beta chain). What it binds is not known. The data are from a study of vaccination and CD4 T cells after COVID-19. Study observations and caveats: Spike mono-reactive status applied to 304 of 307 vaccine-specific clones in convalescent patients. With convalescent patients, a median 86.3% of reactive clones emerged solely after vaccination.

The CDR3 is 14 amino acids. Trimming cost V 3 bases and J 2 bases, with 12 bases left between them. Germline V gene lookup returns CDR1 DFQATT and CDR2 SNEGSKA (reference sequence). Specified treatment: approximately nine-day PBMC culture with coronavirus spike peptide pools or control peptides (ViraFEST assay). PCR positivity dates ran from March to December 2020, preceding US Alpha, Beta and Delta variants. Cultured CD4+ T cells had their DNA profiled by the Oncomine TCR Beta short-read assay. A single record per CDR3 protein comes from TCRdb applying MiXCR to the PCR reads. Here the sample spans approximately 19,000 distinct CDR3 sequences, approximately 60% being singletons.

The sequenced sample was CD4+ T cells from blood, cultured in vitro. This receptor was taken from a human donor who had recovered from COVID-19. The genes are TRBV20-1 and TRBJ2-3; D is uncertain. Written as DNA, the CDR3 is TGCAGTGCTAGCCCTCGGCAGCTCACAGATACGCAGTATTTT. Translating gives CSASPRQLTDTQYF.